The clone carrying this T cell receptor beta chain was observed many times. What it binds is not known. CDR3 length equals 13 residues. The V gene's germline CDR1 is MNHEY and CDR2 SVGAGI. Trimming left V 0 bases short and J 8 bases short, with 10 bases between. This record belongs to a study of T-cell memory formation after mild COVID-19. Study-wide findings and caveats: Shrinking CD4+ clones resided mostly in CM and EM, and CD8+ ones in EMRA. Clones that contracted from day 15 to 85 were balanced CD4/CD8, while later expanders leaned CD4+.

5'RACE primed from the constant segment yielded TCR alpha and TCR beta cDNA libraries bearing sample barcodes and UMIs. TCRdb re-derived calls from the 5' RACE reads in MiXCR, one entry per CDR3 protein. This repertoire shows about 430,000 distinct CDR3 sequences, roughly a quarter found once; its top ten account for around 9%. The receptor comes from an adult woman who had mild COVID-19 (a few samples of this study predate the infection). Cell type and time point are not known. V is TRBV6-5 and J is TRBJ1-2; D ambiguous. The specimen sequenced was PBMCs or a T cell subset sorted from them (not recorded which). CDR3 nucleotide sequence: TGTGCCAGCAGTTACTCGGGAGAGGGCGGCTACACCTTC. It encodes CASSYSGEGGYTF.